What follows are 20 T cell receptor beta chains derived from one specimen sequenced in a study of cytomegalovirus exposure and HLA in healthy donors. The PCR ran on 60 Vbeta and 13 Jbeta primers. Data came from immunoSEQ multiplex PCR; TCRdb stores just in-frame clones and leaves some out. The sample comprises 130,000 to 150,000 clones, around three quarters of which are singletons, and over 2% rests with the top ten. Material for sequencing was PBMCs. Every receptor here comes from a man in his forties in good health and CMV-seronegative.

CDR3 sequence reads: CASSPRGTLTKNIQYF. The CDR3 region has the DNA TGCGCCAGCAGCCCCAGGGGGACGTTGACCAAAAACATTCAGTACTTC. The V call is TRBV5-1, the J call TRBJ2-4, with 7 nucleotides matching TRBD1. V was pared by 4 bases and J by 2 bases, with 9 bases of the junction left unmatched. This CDR3 comprises 16 residues. Germline V CDR1 and CDR2: SGHRS, YFSETQ.

The rearrangement uses TRBV9 and TRBJ2-1, with D unresolved. Germline values: CDR1 SGDLS, CDR2 YYNGEE. Trimming shortened V by 3 bases and J by 4 bases, and 5 bases separated the two germline ends. This CDR3 comprises 12 residues. CDR3 region: CASSAPYNEQFF. The CDR3 DNA reads TGTGCCAGCAGCGCTCCGTACAATGAGCAGTTCTTC.

In nucleotides, the CDR3 is TGTGCCACCAGCGGGGGTTACAGGGTGAACACTGAAGCTTTCTTT. Translation: CATSGGYRVNTEAFF. The V and J genes are TRBV15 and TRBJ1-1; D possibly corresponds to TRBD1 (6 bases). CDR3 length: 15 residues. Germline lookup yields CDR1 LNHNV and CDR2 YYDKDF (reference sequence). Trimming took 5 bases from V and 0 from J, leaving 13 bases between them.

The genes are TRBV7-2 and TRBJ2-1; D gene ambiguous. Per the germline V gene, CDR1 is SGHTA and CDR2 is FQGNSA. The CDR3 has 15 residues. Trimming took off 7 bases at V and 0 bases at J, with 13 bases between the two ends. The DNA for the CDR3 is TGTGCCAGCATGCTTAGCCGGAGCTCCTACAATGAGCAGTTCTTC. The encoded protein is CASMLSRSSYNEQFF.

This clone has only one observation. The chain employs TRBV28 and TRBJ2-7; D perhaps matches TRBD2 (5 bases). This CDR3 is 12 amino acids long. Germline loops: CDR1 MDHEN, CDR2 SYDVKM. Trimming cost V 4 bases and J 3 bases, with 7 bases left between them. CDR3 in DNA: TGTGCCAGCAGTTCGGGGTACTACGAGCAGTACTTC. This sequence encodes CASSSGYYEQYF.

The chain has TRBV2 and TRBJ2-6, with 11 nucleotides matching TRBD1. V was clipped by 5 bases and J by 6 bases; unmatched bases: 12. CDR1 is SNHLY and CDR2 is FYNNEI in the germline V gene. This CDR3 has 18 residues. The CDR3 protein is CASSPRTGGVSKANVLTF. The CDR3 nucleotides read TGTGCCAGCAGTCCCAGGACAGGGGGCGTATCTAAGGCCAACGTCCTGACTTTC.

The rearrangement uses TRBV10-3 and TRBJ1-2; possibly TRBD1 for D (6 bases). CDR1 and CDR2 from the germline V gene are ENHRY and SYGVKD. Deletions cut 5 bases from V and 4 bases from J, with 32 bases between. The CDR3 sequence is 20 residues long. For the CDR3, the DNA is TGTGCCATCAGTCTTTGGGGCCCTACTTTCACCGCAGGGGAATCCTATGGCTACACCTTC. Amino acid sequence: CAISLWGPTFTAGESYGYTF.

This clone occurred a few times. The V and J genes are TRBV30 and TRBJ2-1, with 7 nucleotides matching TRBD2. Germline CDR1 is GTSNPN and CDR2 is SVGIG (reference sequence). Trimming at V came to 6 bases and at J to 8 bases, leaving 16 bases not matched to a gene. The CDR3 spans 15 residues. The CDR3 region is CACRLLAISVYEQFF. The CDR3 region has the DNA TGTGCCTGCCGACTACTAGCGATTTCAGTTTATGAGCAGTTCTTC. Full variable domain (missing parts from reference TRBV30 and TRBJ2-1): SQTIHQWPATLVQPVGSPLSLECTVEGTSNPNLYWYRQAAGRGLQLLFYSVGIGQISSEVPQNLSASRPQDRQFILSSKKLLLSDSGFYLCACRLLAISVYEQFFGPGTRLTVL.

This clone was detected a few times. The chain has TRBV15 and TRBJ2-3, with D maybe TRBD1 (6 bases). There are 17 residues in the CDR3. CDR1 LNHNV and CDR2 YYDKDF come from the germline V gene (reference sequence). Between the trimmed V and J ends, which lost 0 bases and 1 base, there was a span of 14 bases. Here the CDR3 reads CATSRDFGGVGTDTQYF. CDR3 bases: TGTGCCACCAGCAGAGATTTTGGGGGCGTCGGCACAGATACGCAGTATTTT.

J is TRBJ1-1 and V is TRBV5-1, with 7 bases fitting TRBD1. The V gene end was trimmed by 3 bases and the J gene end by 5 bases; junction bases not matched to a gene: 7. Germline CDR1 SGHRS, CDR2 YFSETQ. The CDR3 covers 14 residues. CDR3 DNA: TGCGCCAGCAGCTCCGAGGGGGCCGGGACTGAAGCTTTCTTT. Translating gives CASSSEGAGTEAFF. Variable domain in full (rest from reference TRBV5-1 and TRBJ1-1): KAGVTQTPRYLIKTRGQQVTLSCSPISGHRSVSWYQQTPGQGLQFLFEYFSETQRNKGNFPGRFSGRQFSNSRSEMNVSTLELGDSALYLCASSSEGAGTEAFFGQGTRLTVV.

The rearrangement uses TRBV6-1 and TRBJ2-1; 8 bases map to TRBD1. V gave up 5 bases and J gave up 10 bases; unmatched junction bases: 13. Germline-derived CDR1 and CDR2 are MNHNS and SASEGT. CDR3 size: 15 residues. CDR3 DNA sequence: TGTGCCAGCAGTCCCCAGACAGGGGTTGGAGGCGAGCAGTTCTTC. Protein: CASSPQTGVGGEQFF.

CDR3 sequence reads: CASSMSSSSYEQYF. In DNA form, the CDR3 reads TGTGCCAGTAGTATGAGTTCGAGCTCCTACGAGCAGTACTTC. The rearrangement links TRBV19 to TRBJ2-7; D remains ambiguous. V lost 3 bases, J lost 0 bases, and 9 bases lay in between. Looked up from germline, CDR1 is LNHDA and CDR2 is SQIVND (reference sequence). The CDR3 has 14 amino acids.

This clone was seen a handful of times. CDR3 sequence reads: CASRDGQGASYGYTF. Written as DNA, the CDR3 is TGTGCCAGCAGGGATGGACAGGGGGCCTCATACGGCTACACCTTC. The V call is TRBV11-2, the J call TRBJ1-2; 11 bases agree with TRBD1. The V gene's germline CDR1 is SGHAT and CDR2 FQNNGV. There are 15 residues in the CDR3. Unmatched junction bases numbered 11, after V lost 6 bases and J lost 8 bases.

The chain uses TRBV6-5 and TRBJ1-3; D is uncertain. The CDR3 is made up of 14 amino acids. V was pared by 2 bases and J by 3 bases, with 8 bases between. Germline V gives CDR1 MNHEY, CDR2 SVGAGI. The CDR3 sequence: CASSYGGFGNTIYF. CDR3 DNA: TGTGCCAGCAGTTACGGAGGGTTTGGAAACACCATATATTTT.

The chain combines TRBV4-1 with TRBJ2-7; a possible D gene is TRBD2 (7 bases). The germline V and J ends were trimmed by 1 base and 5 bases, with 18 bases remaining between them. CDR1 and CDR2 (germline): MGHRA, YSYEKL. The CDR3 spans 16 residues. Written as DNA, the CDR3 is TGCGCCAGCAGCCAAGGAGGGGGGGGCGCATGGAACGAGCAGTACTTC. Translation: CASSQGGGGAWNEQYF.

V usage is TRBV19 and J usage is TRBJ2-2; 9 bases line up with TRBD1. Trimming removed 6 bases from V and 5 bases from J; junction bases left unmatched: 7. Per the germline V gene, CDR1 is LNHDA and CDR2 is SQIVND (reference sequence). The CDR3 runs to 15 residues. CDR3 DNA sequence: TGTGCCAGTAGCAGAATGACAGGGGGGACCGGGGAGCTGTTTTTT. Translation gives CASSRMTGGTGELFF.

V usage is TRBV15 and J usage is TRBJ2-7; D is unresolved. This CDR3 spans 15 amino acids. V was pared by 0 bases and J by 0 bases, with 9 bases between. Per germline, CDR1 LNHNV and CDR2 YYDKDF (reference sequence). This CDR3 is CATSRDVAVSYEQYF. For the CDR3, the DNA is TGTGCCACCAGCAGAGATGTGGCAGTCTCCTACGAGCAGTACTTC.

The chain carries TRBV6-6 and TRBJ2-5; 10 nucleotides align to TRBD2. The CDR3 has 13 residues. J was trimmed by 5 bases and V by 11 bases; bases with no gene match: 8. Per germline, CDR1 MNHNY and CDR2 SVGAGI (reference sequence). The CDR3 loop reads CAGRSSGGETQYF. The CDR3 nucleotides read TGTGCCGGCCGATCTAGCGGGGGTGAGACCCAGTACTTC.

In this sample, this clone turned up a few times. Written as DNA, the CDR3 is TGTGCCAGCAGTTTATCGGGTGCAGGGTCAGCTTTCTTT. Residues: CASSLSGAGSAFF. This chain links TRBV27 with TRBJ1-1; TRBD1 might be the D (5 bases). The CDR3 spans 13 residues. Germline CDR1 is MNHEY and CDR2 is SMNVEV (reference sequence). Trimming shortened V by 0 bases and J by 10 bases, and 12 bases separated the two germline ends.

The V and J genes are TRBV6-1 and TRBJ1-2; D might be TRBD1 (6 bases). This CDR3 contains 15 residues. Germline CDR1 reads MNHNS; CDR2 reads SASEGT. Trimming left V 2 bases short and J 8 bases short, with 18 bases between. Here the CDR3 DNA reads TGTGCCAGCAGTGAAAAAGGGGGGGGCACGGGGGGCTACACCTTC. Translation gives CASSEKGGGTGGYTF.